One sample yielded the 22 T cell receptor beta chains listed below, sequenced in a study of a mutant IDH1 vaccine in newly diagnosed glioma. The antigens for these receptors are not known. This sample's time point: week 23, last vaccination. Every vaccination contained 300 ug of the mutant IDH1 20-mer peptide and was paired with topical imiquimod. Using immunoSEQ multiplex PCR, the repertoire was profiled, and TCRdb retains in-frame clones only, with some absent. The table records approximately 60,000 clones, roughly three quarters of them present only once. The sequencing used PBMCs, collected from a glioma patient whose treatment included an IDH1 peptide vaccine. These receptors were obtained from a woman between 35 and 50 years old with glioma. Some clones in this sample may be carry-over from other donors' samples.

The V call is TRBV27, the J call TRBJ2-3; D gene uncertain. CDR3 length: 13 amino acids. The V gene's germline CDR1 is MNHEY and CDR2 SMNVEV (reference sequence). V gave up 8 bases and J gave up 0 bases, with 9 bases separating them. The DNA for the CDR3 is TGTGCCAGCGGAGTGATTAGCACAGATACGCAGTATTTT. Translation gives CASGVISTDTQYF.

This clone was seen a handful of times. This CDR3 is CSALDVPEAFF. The CDR3 DNA reads as TGCAGTGCCCTGGACGTACCTGAAGCTTTCTTT. The rearrangement uses TRBV20-1 and TRBJ1-1; D call uncertain. CDR3 size: 11 residues. Between the trimmed V and J ends, which lost 6 bases and 6 bases, there was a span of 11 bases. The V gene's germline CDR1 is DFQATT and CDR2 SNEGSKA (reference sequence).

This clone was seen more than once but under ten times. In DNA form, the CDR3 reads TGTGCCAGCAGTGATACCAGAAGATTAAACACTGAAGCTTTCTTT. It translates to CASSDTRRLNTEAFF. The chain joins TRBV2 to TRBJ1-1; D gene uncertain. This CDR3 contains 15 residues. Trimming took off 3 bases at V and 2 bases at J, with 13 bases between the two ends. Germline CDR1 SNHLY, CDR2 FYNNEI.

The genes are TRBV30 and TRBJ1-2; tentatively, D is TRBD1 (5 bases). Germline values: CDR1 GTSNPN, CDR2 SVGIG (reference sequence). Trimming stripped 0 bases from V and 8 bases from J, with 16 bases between. This CDR3 is built from 14 residues. The CDR3 protein is CAWSVFGRVGGYTF. CDR3 sequence (DNA): TGTGCCTGGAGTGTATTCGGCAGGGTCGGAGGCTACACCTTC.

This chain joins TRBV11-3 and TRBJ1-6; D not certain. The CDR3 runs 13 residues. Deletions cut 2 bases from V and 11 bases from J, with 10 bases between. Germline CDR1 SGHNT, CDR2 YENEEA. Written as DNA, the CDR3 is TGTGCCAGCAGCTTAAATCCGGGGACACCCCTCCACTTT. Its protein is CASSLNPGTPLHF.

The V and J genes are TRBV7-9 and TRBJ1-4, with D tentatively TRBD1 (6 bases). Deletions cut 8 bases from V and 7 bases from J, with 11 bases between. This CDR3 is built from 12 residues. CDR1 and CDR2 (germline): SEHNR, FQNEAQ (reference sequence). The CDR3 region has the DNA TGTGCCAGCGGGACAATACCTGAAAAACTGTTTTTT. Amino acid sequence: CASGTIPEKLFF.

The chain has TRBV5-4 and TRBJ1-2, with D tentatively TRBD1 (6 bases). Germline V gives CDR1 SGHNT, CDR2 YYREEE (reference sequence). CDR3 length equals 16 residues. Trimming left V 9 bases short and J 6 bases short, with 27 bases between. The CDR3 is CATREEIRGSGDGYTF. The DNA of the CDR3 is TGTGCCACCCGAGAGGAAATAAGGGGCTCAGGGGATGGCTACACCTTC.

The CDR3 coding sequence is TGTGCCAGCAGCTCGCCAATAGGGGCAGGCTCTGGAAACACCATATATTTT. Translation gives CASSSPIGAGSGNTIYF. The chain joins TRBV5-4 to TRBJ1-3; D is perhaps TRBD1 (5 bases). This CDR3 comprises 17 residues. Germline CDR1 and CDR2: SGHNT and YYREEE (reference sequence). Trimming shortened V by 3 bases and J by 0 bases, and 16 bases separated the two germline ends.

The genes are TRBV29-1 and TRBJ2-7, with 11 bases matching TRBD1. V lost 8 bases and J lost 6; bases outside the gene matches: 6. Germline lookup yields CDR1 SQVTM and CDR2 ANQGSEA. This CDR3 contains 12 residues. The CDR3 bases are TGCAGCTCTAGGACAGGGGGCGCCGAGCAGTACTTC. Encoded protein: CSSRTGGAEQYF.

This chain connects TRBV10-3 to TRBJ1-4; a weak D match, TRBD1 (5 bases). This CDR3 is built from 13 residues. With 9 bases removed from V and 10 bases from J, the gap between germline ends came to 18 bases. Per germline, CDR1 ENHRY and CDR2 SYGVKD. CDR3 nucleotide sequence: TGTGCCATGCCGACCGGGACTGAAAGAAAACTGTTTTTT. Its protein is CAMPTGTERKLFF.

The rearrangement joins TRBV5-1 to TRBJ2-5; TRBD1 is a possible D gene (5 bases). This CDR3 has 16 amino acids. V shed 1 base and J shed 1 base, with 14 bases lying between them. Germline CDR1 SGHRS, CDR2 YFSETQ. The chain's CDR3 is CASSLSQAWGQETQYF. The CDR3 DNA follows: TGCGCCAGCAGCTTGTCACAGGCCTGGGGCCAAGAGACCCAGTACTTC.

The chain recombines TRBV5-1 with TRBJ2-3, with 7 bases that match TRBD1. V was pared by 2 bases and J by 2 bases, with 2 bases of the junction left unmatched. Germline CDR1 SGHRS, CDR2 YFSETQ. The CDR3 extends over 14 amino acids. CDR3: CASSFGQDTDTQYF. The CDR3 region has the DNA TGCGCCAGCAGCTTCGGACAGGACACAGATACGCAGTATTTT.

This clone showed up just a few times. The chain carries TRBV14 and TRBJ2-1, with 7 bases fitting TRBD2. Trimming removed 4 bases from V and 10 bases from J; junction bases left unmatched: 10. CDR1 SGHDN and CDR2 FVKESK come from the germline V gene. There are 14 residues in the CDR3. CDR3 residues: CASSPYIGRGEQFF. CDR3 bases: TGTGCCAGCAGCCCTTATATTGGGCGGGGGGAGCAGTTCTTC.

The V call is TRBV10-2, the J call TRBJ2-3; TRBD2 agrees at 9 bases. Trimming removed 7 bases from V and 2 bases from J; junction bases left unmatched: 10. Germline V gene data show CDR1 as WSHSY and CDR2 as SAAADI. There are 16 residues in the CDR3. CDR3 in amino acids: CASKGLAGPTTDTQYF. DNA for the CDR3: TGCGCCAGCAAAGGCCTAGCGGGGCCCACCACAGATACGCAGTATTTT.

The chain has TRBV7-9 and TRBJ2-3, with D tentatively TRBD1 (6 bases). Germline CDR1 SEHNR, CDR2 FQNEAQ (reference sequence). The germline V and J ends were trimmed by 8 bases and 4 bases, with 10 bases remaining between them. This CDR3 contains 12 residues. CDR3 in DNA: TGTGCCAGCCGCTGGGGGCCAGATACGCAGTATTTT. It is translated as CASRWGPDTQYF.

The chain links TRBV10-2 to TRBJ1-1, with D possibly being TRBD1 (5 bases). Germline-derived CDR1 and CDR2 are WSHSY and SAAADI. This CDR3 region has 18 residues. Trimming cost V 6 bases and J 1 base, with 24 bases left between them. The DNA for the CDR3 is TGCGCCAGCAGAGAATCTGTCAGGGATTTCCCACCGAACACTGAAGCTTTCTTT. Protein sequence: CASRESVRDFPPNTEAFF.

The chain couples TRBV6-1 to TRBJ2-7; D unresolved. The CDR3 has 12 residues. Germline lookup yields CDR1 MNHNS and CDR2 SASEGT. The V and J ends lost 7 bases and 3 bases respectively, with 10 bases between them. Here the CDR3 DNA reads TGTGCCAGCACGGCCACTCTCTACGAGCAGTACTTC. It yields the protein CASTATLYEQYF.

The chain has TRBV15 and TRBJ2-7; D tentatively fits TRBD1 or TRBD2 (5 bases each). The V end was cut by 3 bases, the J end by 2 bases, with 14 bases between. Germline CDR1 is LNHNV and CDR2 is YYDKDF (reference sequence). The CDR3 is 15 amino acids. The CDR3: CATSSGDRRAYEQYF. The CDR3 nucleotides are TGTGCCACCAGCAGCGGGGACCGACGGGCCTACGAGCAGTACTTC.

V gene TRBV14 combines with J gene TRBJ1-5; D is unresolved. Germline V gene sequence: CDR1 SGHDN, CDR2 FVKESK. Trimming left V 1 base short and J 3 bases short, with 10 bases between. The CDR3 spans 15 residues. The CDR3 DNA reads as TGTGCCAGCAGCCAAGCATCGGGGAACAATCAGCCCCAGCATTTT. This gives the protein CASSQASGNNQPQHF.

CDR3 in DNA: TGCAGCGTTTCCCCCAGGGGCAGTGACTACGAGCAGTACTTC. Its protein is CSVSPRGSDYEQYF. The chain employs TRBV29-1 and TRBJ2-7, with D perhaps matching TRBD1 (6 bases). This CDR3 spans 14 amino acids. CDR1 and CDR2 from the germline V gene are SQVTM and ANQGSEA. Trimming took 5 bases from V and 3 from J, leaving 17 bases between them.

The V call is TRBV27, the J call TRBJ2-5, with D hard to call. The CDR3 length is 14 residues. The germline V gene has CDR1 MNHEY and CDR2 SMNVEV (reference sequence). V lost 6 bases and J 9 bases, leaving 20 bases between the germline ends. CDR3 bases: TGTGCCAGCAGCTCCCGAGAAGCGCTACGTCCCCAGTACTTC. Amino acid sequence: CASSSREALRPQYF.

The rearrangement joins TRBV29-1 to TRBJ2-5; TRBD2 matches 7 bases. This CDR3 spans 14 amino acids. Germline-derived CDR1 and CDR2 are SQVTM and ANQGSEA. V was pared by 5 bases and J by 2 bases, with 8 bases of the junction left unmatched. The CDR3: CSVSSGTLQETQYF. The CDR3 nucleotides read TGCAGCGTTTCTAGCGGAACTCTTCAAGAGACCCAGTACTTC.